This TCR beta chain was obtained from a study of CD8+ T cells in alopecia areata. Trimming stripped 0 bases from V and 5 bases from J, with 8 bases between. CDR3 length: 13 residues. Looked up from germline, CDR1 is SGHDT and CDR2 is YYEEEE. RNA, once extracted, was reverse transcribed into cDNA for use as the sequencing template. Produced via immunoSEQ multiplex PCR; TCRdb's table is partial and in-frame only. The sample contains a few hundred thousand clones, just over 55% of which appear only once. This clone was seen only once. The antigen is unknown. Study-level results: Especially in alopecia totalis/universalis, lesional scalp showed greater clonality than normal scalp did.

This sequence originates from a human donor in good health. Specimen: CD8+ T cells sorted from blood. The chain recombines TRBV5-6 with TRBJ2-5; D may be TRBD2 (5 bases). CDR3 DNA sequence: TGTGCCAGCAGCTTGGGAGGGTACGAGACCCAGTACTTC. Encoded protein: CASSLGGYETQYF.